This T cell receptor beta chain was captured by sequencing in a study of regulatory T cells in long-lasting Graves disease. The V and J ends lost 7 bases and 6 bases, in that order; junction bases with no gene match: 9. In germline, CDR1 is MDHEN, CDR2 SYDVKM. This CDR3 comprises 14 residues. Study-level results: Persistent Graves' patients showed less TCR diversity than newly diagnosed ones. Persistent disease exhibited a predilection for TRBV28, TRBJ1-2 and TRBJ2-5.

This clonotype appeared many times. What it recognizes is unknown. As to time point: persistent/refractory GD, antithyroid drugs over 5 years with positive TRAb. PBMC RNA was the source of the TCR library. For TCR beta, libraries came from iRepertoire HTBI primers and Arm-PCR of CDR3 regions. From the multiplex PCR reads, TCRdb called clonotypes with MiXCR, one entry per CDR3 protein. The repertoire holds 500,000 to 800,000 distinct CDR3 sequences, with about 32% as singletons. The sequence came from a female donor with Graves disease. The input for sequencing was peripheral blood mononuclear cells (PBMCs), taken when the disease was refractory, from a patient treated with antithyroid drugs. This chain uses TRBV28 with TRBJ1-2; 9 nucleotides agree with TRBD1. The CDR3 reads CASILRDRVDGYTF. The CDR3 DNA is TGTGCCAGCATTCTCCGGGACAGGGTAGATGGCTACACCTTC.